Below, 15 T cell receptor beta chains from the same sample are listed, as sequenced in a study of T cells in Graves' hyperthyroidism and ophthalmopathy. Amplified TCR beta CDR3 regions derived from RNA transcripts. The TCR CDR3 first-round RT-PCR relied on the HTBI primer set. TCRdb re-called the multiplex PCR reads with MiXCR, one entry per CDR3 protein. This table has fewer than 300,000 distinct CDR3 sequences, around 25% appearing once. The sequenced material came from blood. These receptors originate from a man between 35 and 55 years old with Graves' hyperthyroidism that later progressed to Graves' ophthalmopathy.

This clonotype showed up many times. The gene calls are TRBV2 and TRBJ2-7, with 10 bases that match TRBD1. The germline CDR1 and CDR2 sequences are SNHLY and FYNNEI. This CDR3 region has 13 residues. V dropped 8 bases and J dropped 6; count of bases not matched to a gene: 7. Here the CDR3 DNA reads TGTGCCAGCCGGGGACAGGGGATTTCCGAGCAGTACTTC. Its translation is CASRGQGISEQYF.

This clonotype was found many times. V and J are TRBV25-1 and TRBJ1-2; D gene uncertain. The CDR3 loop spans 12 amino acids. The V end was cut by 2 bases, the J end by 5 bases, with 6 bases between. CDR1 MGHDK and CDR2 SYGVNS come from the germline V gene. CDR3 loop: CASSEGIYGYTF. The CDR3 DNA is TGTGCCAGCAGTGAAGGGATTTATGGCTACACCTTC.

This clonotype came up many times. The chain links TRBV20-1 to TRBJ2-6; 9 bases align to TRBD1. CDR1 DFQATT and CDR2 SNEGSKA come from the germline V gene (reference sequence). V dropped 5 bases and J dropped 4; count of bases not matched to a gene: 12. CDR3 size: 17 residues. The CDR3 bases are TGCAGTGCTCGTTCCAGGGACAGGGTCTCCGGGGCCAACGTCCTGACTTTC. Protein: CSARSRDRVSGANVLTF.

This clonotype has at least ten counts. The rearrangement uses TRBV2 and TRBJ1-5; no definite D call. Trimming took 5 bases from V and 7 from J, leaving 21 bases between them. From germline, CDR1 is SNHLY and CDR2 FYNNEI. CDR3 length equals 16 residues. The CDR3 sequence is CASSTLDVGSGQPQHF. The CDR3 region has the DNA TGTGCCAGCAGTACACTGGATGTGGGCTCGGGGCAGCCCCAGCATTTT.

This clonotype showed up just a few times. The chain links TRBV4-1 to TRBJ2-7; 8 nucleotides line up with TRBD2. This CDR3 comprises 16 residues. From germline, CDR1 is MGHRA and CDR2 YSYEKL. The junction had 12 bases not matched to a gene; V was cut back by 1 base and J by 7 bases. The CDR3 reads CASSQAGTRTHLEQYF. The CDR3 DNA sequence: TGCGCCAGCAGCCAAGCCGGGACTAGAACCCATTTGGAGCAGTACTTC.

This clonotype was seen more than once but under ten times. This chain links TRBV19 with TRBJ2-1; 8 nucleotides line up with TRBD2. Trimming cost V 4 bases and J 0 bases; bases outside gene matches: 2. The CDR3 loop spans 15 amino acids. Germline values: CDR1 LNHDA, CDR2 SQIVND (reference sequence). CDR3 in DNA: TGTGCCAGTAGTAGACTAGCGAGCTCCTACAATGAGCAGTTCTTC. Translated, it gives CASSRLASSYNEQFF.

This clonotype was seen many times. The V gene is TRBV12-3 or TRBV12-4, the J gene TRBJ2-5, with D possibly TRBD2 on 5 matching bases. The V end was cut by 4 bases, the J end by 4 bases, with 19 bases between. The CDR3 sequence is 16 residues long. The CDR3 region has the DNA TGTGCCAGCAGTTCCATGCCCTCAGAGGGTCGAGAGACCCAGTACTTC. Translation gives CASSSMPSEGRETQYF.

This clonotype has ten or more counts. The V gene is TRBV28, the J gene TRBJ1-5; D is perhaps TRBD1 (5 bases). Trimming left V 3 bases short and J 0 bases short, with 9 bases between. The CDR3 is 15 amino acids. Per the germline V gene, CDR1 is MDHEN and CDR2 is SYDVKM. Here the CDR3 DNA reads TGTGCCAGCAGTTTGTCAGGGTATAGCAATCAGCCCCAGCATTTT. This gives the protein CASSLSGYSNQPQHF.

There are many counts of this clonotype. The chain carries TRBV19 and TRBJ2-7; 9 bases line up with TRBD2. This CDR3 comprises 15 residues. The V gene end was trimmed by 5 bases and the J gene end by 5 bases; junction bases not matched to a gene: 10. The germline gives CDR1 LNHDA, CDR2 SQIVND (reference sequence). In nucleotides, the CDR3 is TGTGCCAGTAGTGGGCGGGAGGGCCTTTCGGACGAGCAGTACTTC. It encodes CASSGREGLSDEQYF.

This clonotype occurred many times. CDR3 protein: CASSVGQGGSGELFF. In DNA form, the CDR3 reads TGTGCCAGCAGCGTGGGACAGGGAGGGTCCGGGGAGCTGTTTTTT. This chain links TRBV9 with TRBJ2-2, with 9 positions matching TRBD1. The CDR3 has 15 residues. V shed 2 bases, J shed 6 bases, and the junction held 5 bases outside the gene matches. CDR1 is SGDLS and CDR2 is YYNGEE in the germline V gene.

The CDR3 is CASSELSSGRYETQYF. CDR3 coding DNA: TGTGCCAGCAGTGAATTATCGAGCGGGAGGTATGAGACCCAGTACTTC. V is TRBV6-1 and J is TRBJ2-5, with 9 nucleotides matching TRBD2. Germline trimming cut 2 bases from V and 5 bases from J; bases unmatched to any gene: 9. CDR1 and CDR2 from the germline V gene are MNHNS and SASEGT. The CDR3 runs to 16 residues.

The sample holds many counts of this clonotype. This chain connects TRBV6-5 to TRBJ2-7, with TRBD2 identical over 11 bases. V shed 6 bases, J shed 0 bases, and the junction held 4 bases outside the gene matches. CDR3 size: 15 residues. Germline CDR1 reads MNHEY; CDR2 reads SVGAGI. The CDR3, as DNA: TGTGCCAGCAGGCCAACTAGCGGGAGCTCCTACGAGCAGTACTTC. It translates to CASRPTSGSSYEQYF.

The rearrangement links TRBV7-2 to TRBJ2-5; D is unclear. The V and J ends lost 1 base and 4 bases respectively, with 7 bases between them. The CDR3 is 13 amino acids. The germline gives CDR1 SGHTA, CDR2 FQGNSA. CDR3 region: CASSLVVLETQYF. The CDR3 DNA is TGTGCCAGCAGCTTAGTTGTATTAGAGACCCAGTACTTC. Using reference TRBV7-2 and TRBJ2-5 for the parts outside the CDR3, the full variable domain is GAGVSQSPSNKVTEKGKDVELRCDPISGHTALYWYRQSLGQGLEFLIYFQGNSAPDKSGLPSDRFSAERTGGSVSTLTIQRTQQEDSAVYLCASSLVVLETQYFGPGTRLLVL.

This clonotype was recorded at least ten times. The rearrangement uses TRBV3-1 and TRBJ2-4; D is unresolved. V was pared by 2 bases and J by 8 bases, with 10 bases between. CDR1 is LGHDT and CDR2 is YNNKEL in the germline V gene (reference sequence). The CDR3 runs 13 residues. DNA for the CDR3: TGTGCCAGCAGCCAAACGGGTTGGGACATTCAGTACTTC. This translates into CASSQTGWDIQYF.

Only a few counts were recorded for this clonotype. The chain links TRBV20-1 to TRBJ2-7; D might be TRBD2 (6 bases). Trimming left V 5 bases short and J 1 base short, with 15 bases between. The CDR3 loop spans 14 amino acids. Per germline, CDR1 DFQATT and CDR2 SNEGSKA (reference sequence). CDR3: CSASGLLQSYEQYF. CDR3 bases: TGCAGTGCTTCCGGACTACTCCAGTCCTACGAGCAGTACTTC.